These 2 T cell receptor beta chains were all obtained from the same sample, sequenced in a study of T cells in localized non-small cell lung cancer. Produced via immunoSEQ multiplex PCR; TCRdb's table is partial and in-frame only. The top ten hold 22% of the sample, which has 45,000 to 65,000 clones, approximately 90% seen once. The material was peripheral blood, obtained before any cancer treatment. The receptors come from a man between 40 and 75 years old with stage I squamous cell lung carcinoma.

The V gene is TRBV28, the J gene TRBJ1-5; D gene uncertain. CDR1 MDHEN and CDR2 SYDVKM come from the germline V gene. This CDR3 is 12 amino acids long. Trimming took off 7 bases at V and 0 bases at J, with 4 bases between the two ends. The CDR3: CASKGSNQPQHF. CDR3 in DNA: TGTGCCAGCAAGGGTAGCAATCAGCCCCAGCATTTT.

As DNA, the CDR3 is TGTGCCAGCAGTGAACCACAGTTTTCGGACTACGAGCAGTACTTC. It specifies CASSEPQFSDYEQYF. The chain employs TRBV2 and TRBJ2-7; no reliable D call. The CDR3 totals 15 residues. Trimming took 2 bases from V and 3 from J, leaving 14 bases between them. The V gene's germline CDR1 is SNHLY and CDR2 FYNNEI.